The 10 T cell receptor beta chains below were found in one sample sequenced in a study of T cell changes during pregnancy in multiple sclerosis. Method: immunoSEQ multiplex PCR; TCRdb's copy keeps in-frame clones and lacks some. The sample contains around 100,000 clones, around 94% of which appear only once. The sample here was peripheral blood, taken after pregnancy. The source is a female donor with multiple sclerosis, enrolled in a pregnancy study.

The chain combines TRBV6-4 with TRBJ2-6, with D tentatively TRBD1 (6 bases). The CDR3 contains 17 residues. Germline assignment: CDR1 MRHNA and CDR2 SNTAGT. V dropped 8 bases and J dropped 0 bases, with 17 bases sitting between them. For the CDR3, the DNA is TGTGCCAGCTCCTCGGACAGCCAACCCTCTGGGGCCAACGTCCTGACTTTC. Translating gives CASSSDSQPSGANVLTF.

This sequence joins TRBV5-1 and TRBJ2-1, with TRBD2 as a possible D gene (6 bases). CDR3 length: 16 amino acids. The germline gives CDR1 SGHRS, CDR2 YFSETQ. V lost 0 bases and J lost 5, with 15 bases in between. The CDR3 loop reads CASSLVSRDFHNEQFF. The CDR3 nucleotides read TGCGCCAGCAGCTTGGTGAGTCGGGACTTCCACAATGAGCAGTTCTTC.

The V and J genes are TRBV19 and TRBJ2-7; the match to TRBD2 covers 9 bases. This CDR3 is built from 13 residues. Germline V gene lookup returns CDR1 LNHDA and CDR2 SQIVND (reference sequence). Trimming at V came to 3 bases and at J to 6 bases, leaving 3 bases not matched to a gene. CDR3 in DNA: TGTGCCAGTAGTATGCGGGAGGGTATCGAGCAGTACTTC. Encoded protein: CASSMREGIEQYF.

J is TRBJ1-2 and V is TRBV19, with D unresolved. Trimming removed 5 bases from V and 3 bases from J, with 13 bases in between. Germline CDR1 LNHDA, CDR2 SQIVND (reference sequence). The CDR3 runs 14 residues. CDR3 in amino acids: CASSPRVSDYGYTF. Here the CDR3 DNA reads TGTGCCAGTAGTCCACGGGTTAGCGACTATGGCTACACCTTC.

The rearrangement uses TRBV18 and TRBJ2-1; possible D gene TRBD2, 6 bases. Trimming stripped 6 bases from V and 7 bases from J, with 13 bases between. The germline CDR1 and CDR2 sequences are KGHSH and LQKENI. The CDR3 covers 13 residues. CDR3 nucleotide sequence: TGTGCCAGCTCTTACGGAGGGGCGAATGAGCAGTTCTTC. This sequence encodes CASSYGGANEQFF.

The chain carries TRBV7-9 and TRBJ1-4; 7 bases are shared with TRBD1. Per germline, CDR1 SEHNR and CDR2 FQNEAQ (reference sequence). This CDR3 is built from 15 residues. The V and J ends lost 5 bases and 0 bases, in that order; junction bases with no gene match: 3. The CDR3 DNA reads as TGTGCCAGCAGCATGACAGGGACAACTAATGAAAAACTGTTTTTT. Amino acids: CASSMTGTTNEKLFF.

This sequence joins TRBV5-1 and TRBJ2-7, with TRBD2 matching 10 bases. The CDR3 runs 14 residues. Germline CDR1 and CDR2: SGHRS and YFSETQ. Trimming took 3 bases from V and 5 from J; bases not matched to a gene: 5. DNA for the CDR3: TGCGCCAGCAGCTGGGCTAGCGGGGGCAACGAGCAGTACTTC. It specifies CASSWASGGNEQYF.

The chain has TRBV6-1 and TRBJ2-1; 9 bases align to TRBD2. Germline CDR1 reads MNHNS; CDR2 reads SASEGT. There are 15 residues in the CDR3. V lost 5 bases to trimming and J lost 12 bases; unmatched junction nucleotides: 14. The CDR3 DNA reads as TGTGCCAGCAGTCGGAGACTAGCGGATTTTGGGGGGCAGTTCTTC. Amino acids: CASSRRLADFGGQFF.

This clone was found once. The chain has TRBV28 and TRBJ1-5; possible D gene TRBD1, 5 bases. The CDR3 spans 14 residues. Deletions cut 7 bases from V and 5 bases from J, with 15 bases between. Germline CDR1 is MDHEN and CDR2 is SYDVKM. CDR3 DNA: TGTGCCAGCATCGCTGGCGCAGGGCATCAGCCCCAGCATTTT. Translated, it gives CASIAGAGHQPQHF.

This clone was recorded only once. The gene calls are TRBV19 and TRBJ2-1, with 9 bases identical to TRBD1. This CDR3 contains 16 residues. Germline lookup yields CDR1 LNHDA and CDR2 SQIVND (reference sequence). The junction had 14 bases not matched to a gene; V was cut back by 6 bases and J by 8 bases. The CDR3 DNA reads TGTGCCAGTAGCGAGGAGGGGACAGGGAGGGACGATGAGCAGTTCTTC. Its protein product is CASSEEGTGRDDEQFF.